The TCR beta chain described here comes from a study of T cell repertoires in cytomegalovirus infection. CDR1 is DFQATT, CDR2 SNEGSKA, per germline (reference sequence). V gave up 0 bases and J gave up 2 bases, with 7 bases separating them. This CDR3 is 13 amino acids long. In TCRdb, the reads were re-called with MiXCR into one record per CDR3 protein. In the table there are about 500,000 distinct CDR3 sequences, 33% of which are singletons. Worth noting for this clonotype: What it binds is not known.

The clonotype originates from a human donor in good health (CMV status not recorded). Some clones in this sample may be carry-over from other donors' samples. The chain employs TRBV20-1 and TRBJ1-2; D remains ambiguous. The source was cultured PBMCs, collected from culture after CMV antigen stimulation. As DNA, the CDR3 is TGCAGTGCTAGAGATCGAGGGAACTATGGCTACACCTTC. As protein: CSARDRGNYGYTF.